This T cell receptor beta chain was documented in a study of shared clonotypes between healthy human individuals. Some clones are missing from TCRdb's copy, which holds only in-frame ones; the method was immunoSEQ multiplex PCR. The sample lists 450,000 to 700,000 clones, roughly 95% occurring once. Selected positively for CCR7 and CD45RO-negative, naive CD8 cells excluded terminally differentiated effector memory CD45RA+ cells. Germline V lookup: CDR1 SGHAT, CDR2 FQDESV (reference sequence). V was pared by 5 bases and J by 2 bases, with 7 bases of the junction left unmatched. This CDR3 spans 15 amino acids.

The sequenced sample was naive CD8+ T cells sorted from blood. This chain joins TRBV11-1 and TRBJ2-7, with 9 bases identical to TRBD2. The TCR comes from a woman in her twenties or thirties in good health. The CDR3 loop is CASSAALAGTYEQYF. The CDR3 region has the DNA TGTGCCAGCAGCGCCGCGCTAGCGGGAACCTACGAGCAGTACTTC.